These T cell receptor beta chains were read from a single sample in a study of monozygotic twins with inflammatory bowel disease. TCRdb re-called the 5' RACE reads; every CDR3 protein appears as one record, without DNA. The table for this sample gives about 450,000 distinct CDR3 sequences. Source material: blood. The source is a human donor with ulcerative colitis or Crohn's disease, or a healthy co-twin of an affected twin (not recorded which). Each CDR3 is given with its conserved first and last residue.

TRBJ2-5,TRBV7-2,CASSPPGSSVQETQYF
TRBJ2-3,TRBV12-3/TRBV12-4,CASSLLAGGPTDTQYF
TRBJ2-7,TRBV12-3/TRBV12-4,CASSSRVTNEQYF
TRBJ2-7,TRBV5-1,CASSLDPGSYEQYF
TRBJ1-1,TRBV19,CASSITGGMAEAFF
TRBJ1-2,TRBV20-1,CSARDYKGVYGYTF
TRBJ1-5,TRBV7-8,CASSLAPEGPQHF
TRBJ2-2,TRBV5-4,CASSSGGTSGRVAGELFF
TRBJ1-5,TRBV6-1,CASRPGQGNQPQHF
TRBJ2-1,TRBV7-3,CASSPRSAGSNEQFF
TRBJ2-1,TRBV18,CAGSDRRYNEQFF
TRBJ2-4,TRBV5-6,CASIRRGVHIQYF
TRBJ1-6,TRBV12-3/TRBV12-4,CASSLDGAASSILHF